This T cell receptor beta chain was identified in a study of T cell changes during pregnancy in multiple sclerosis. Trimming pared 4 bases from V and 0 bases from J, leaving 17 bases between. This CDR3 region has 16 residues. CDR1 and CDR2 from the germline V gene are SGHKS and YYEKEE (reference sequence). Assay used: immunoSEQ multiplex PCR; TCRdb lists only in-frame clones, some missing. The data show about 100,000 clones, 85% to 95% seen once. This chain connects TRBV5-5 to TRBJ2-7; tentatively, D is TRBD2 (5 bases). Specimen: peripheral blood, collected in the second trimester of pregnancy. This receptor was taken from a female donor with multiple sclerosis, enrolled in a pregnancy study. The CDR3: CASSPSGLASSYEQYF. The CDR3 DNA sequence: TGTGCCAGCAGCCCGTCCGGACTGGCGAGCTCCTACGAGCAGTACTTC.